This TCR beta chain was found in a study of blood T cell repertoires in COVID-19. Overall study: The study drew acute and convalescent COVID-19 samples from the United States, Italy and Spain.

The method was immunoSEQ multiplex PCR; TCRdb's version includes in-frame clones alone and lacks a portion of them. The sample lists some 60,000 clones; approximately 90% were seen once. Germline CDR1 and CDR2: SGHRS and YFSETQ. The V segment lost 0 bases and the J segment 4 bases; nucleotides outside the gene matches: 3. CDR3 size: 15 residues. Sequenced input: peripheral blood. The clonotype was recovered from a human donor in a cohort sampled during active COVID-19. The J gene is TRBJ2-3, the V gene TRBV5-1; 9 bases fit TRBD1. The CDR3 is CASSLGDRAADTQYF. The DNA of the CDR3 is TGCGCCAGCAGCTTGGGGGACAGGGCCGCAGATACGCAGTATTTT.